This record looks at one T cell receptor (beta chain) sequence and its context. The source of the sample is a study of cytomegalovirus exposure and HLA in healthy donors. Libraries were prepared by immunoSEQ multiplex PCR; TCRdb keeps only in-frame clonotypes and omits some of them. The table has roughly 300,000 clones, 87% seen once. The source of this sequence is a woman aged 25 to 39 in good health and CMV-seropositive. Material for sequencing was PBMCs.

CDR3 protein: CASAVYNEQFF. The CDR3 coding sequence is TGTGCCAGCGCCGTGTACAATGAGCAGTTCTTC. The chain combines TRBV6-6 with TRBJ2-1, with D unclear. The CDR3 is made up of 11 amino acids. V lost 8 bases and J lost 4, with 6 bases in between. Germline-derived CDR1 and CDR2 are MNHNY and SVGAGI (reference sequence).